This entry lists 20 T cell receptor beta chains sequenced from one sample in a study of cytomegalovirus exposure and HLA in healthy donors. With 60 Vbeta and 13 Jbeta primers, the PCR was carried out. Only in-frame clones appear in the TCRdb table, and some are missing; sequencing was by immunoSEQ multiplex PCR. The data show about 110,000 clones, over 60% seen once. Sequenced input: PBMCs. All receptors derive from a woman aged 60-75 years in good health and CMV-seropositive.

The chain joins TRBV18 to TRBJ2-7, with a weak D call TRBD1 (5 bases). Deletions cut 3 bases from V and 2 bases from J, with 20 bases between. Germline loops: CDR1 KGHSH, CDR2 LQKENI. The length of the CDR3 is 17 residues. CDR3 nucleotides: TGTGCCAGCTCACCGGTAGGGCAGGGTACTCCAGCCTACGAGCAGTACTTC. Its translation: CASSPVGQGTPAYEQYF.

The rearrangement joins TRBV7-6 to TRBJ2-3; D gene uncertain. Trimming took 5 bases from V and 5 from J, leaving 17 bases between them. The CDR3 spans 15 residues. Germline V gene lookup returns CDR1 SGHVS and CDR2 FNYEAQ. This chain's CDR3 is CASSPGYGNLDTQYF. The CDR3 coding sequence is TGTGCCAGCAGCCCGGGTTACGGCAACCTAGATACGCAGTATTTT.

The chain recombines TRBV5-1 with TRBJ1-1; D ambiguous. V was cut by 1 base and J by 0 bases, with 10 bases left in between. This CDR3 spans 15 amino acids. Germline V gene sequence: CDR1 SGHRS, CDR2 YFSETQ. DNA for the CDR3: TGCGCCAGCAGCTTGCGGGTATCGATGAACACTGAAGCTTTCTTT. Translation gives CASSLRVSMNTEAFF.

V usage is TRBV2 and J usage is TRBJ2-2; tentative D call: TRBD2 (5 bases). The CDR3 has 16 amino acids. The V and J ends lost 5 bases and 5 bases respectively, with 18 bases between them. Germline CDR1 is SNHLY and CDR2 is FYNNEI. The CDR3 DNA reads TGTGCCAGCAGTACCTCCGGGGTCTACGGGACCGGGGAGCTGTTTTTT. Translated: CASSTSGVYGTGELFF.

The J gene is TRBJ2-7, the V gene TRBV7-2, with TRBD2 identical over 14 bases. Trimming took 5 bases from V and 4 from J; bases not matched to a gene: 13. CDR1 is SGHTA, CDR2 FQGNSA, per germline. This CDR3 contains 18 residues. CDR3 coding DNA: TGTGCCAGCAGCAGGTCGACTAGCGGGAGGGCCAAGGTATACGAGCAGTACTTC. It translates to CASSRSTSGRAKVYEQYF.

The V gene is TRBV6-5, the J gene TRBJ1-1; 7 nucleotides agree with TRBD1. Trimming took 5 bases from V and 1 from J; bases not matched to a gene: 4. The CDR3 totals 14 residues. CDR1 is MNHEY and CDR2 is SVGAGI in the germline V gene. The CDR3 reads CASSIRQGNTEAFF. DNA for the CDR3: TGTGCCAGCAGTATTCGACAGGGGAACACTGAAGCTTTCTTT.

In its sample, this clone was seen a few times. CDR3 coding DNA: TGCGCCAGCAGCCCGAAGGAGGGTACAGATACGCAGTATTTT. Its translation: CASSPKEGTDTQYF. This sequence joins TRBV4-1 and TRBJ2-3, with D maybe TRBD2 (6 bases). CDR1 and CDR2 from the germline V gene are MGHRA and YSYEKL. This CDR3 region has 14 residues. V dropped 4 bases and J dropped 3 bases, with 11 bases sitting between them.

CDR3 bases: TGCGCCAGCAGTGAGTCCCGGGCTAGCGGCTCCTACGAGCAGTACTTC. Its protein product is CASSESRASGSYEQYF. V usage is TRBV10-1 and J usage is TRBJ2-7; the match to TRBD2 covers 7 bases. CDR1 WNHNN and CDR2 SYGVQD come from the germline V gene (reference sequence). The CDR3 loop spans 16 amino acids. After removal of 0 bases from V and 0 bases from J, the junction contained 5 bases not matched to a gene.

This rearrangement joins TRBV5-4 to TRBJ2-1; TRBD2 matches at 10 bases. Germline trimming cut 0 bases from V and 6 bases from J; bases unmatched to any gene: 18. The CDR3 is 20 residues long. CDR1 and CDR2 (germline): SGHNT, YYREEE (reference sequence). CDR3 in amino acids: CASSLETALLKREGRNEQFF. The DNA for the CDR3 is TGTGCCAGCAGCTTGGAAACGGCCCTACTAAAGCGGGAGGGCCGCAATGAGCAGTTCTTC.

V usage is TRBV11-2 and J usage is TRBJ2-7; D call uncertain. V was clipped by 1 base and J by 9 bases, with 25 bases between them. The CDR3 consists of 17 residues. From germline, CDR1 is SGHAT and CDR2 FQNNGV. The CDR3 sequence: CASSLGFSSAKKEGQYF. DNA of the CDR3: TGTGCCAGCAGCTTAGGGTTTTCAAGCGCCAAAAAAGAAGGGCAGTACTTC.

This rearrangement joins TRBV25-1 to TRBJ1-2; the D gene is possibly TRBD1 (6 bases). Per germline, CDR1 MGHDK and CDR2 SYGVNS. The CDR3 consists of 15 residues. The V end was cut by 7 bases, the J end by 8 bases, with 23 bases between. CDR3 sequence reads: CASTGSWGRGGGYTF. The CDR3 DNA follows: TGTGCCAGCACCGGGTCTTGGGGCAGGGGCGGCGGCTACACCTTC.

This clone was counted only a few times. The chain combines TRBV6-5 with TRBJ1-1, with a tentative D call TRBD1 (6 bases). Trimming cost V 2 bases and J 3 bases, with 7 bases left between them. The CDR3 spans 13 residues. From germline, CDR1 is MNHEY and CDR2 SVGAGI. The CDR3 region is CASSYNRDTEAFF. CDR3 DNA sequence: TGTGCCAGCAGTTACAACAGGGACACTGAAGCTTTCTTT.

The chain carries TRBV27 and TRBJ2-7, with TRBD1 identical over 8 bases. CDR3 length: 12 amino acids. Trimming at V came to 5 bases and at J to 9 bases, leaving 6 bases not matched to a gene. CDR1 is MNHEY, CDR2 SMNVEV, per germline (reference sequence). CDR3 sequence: CASSKDRVVQYF. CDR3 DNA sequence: TGTGCCAGCAGTAAGGACAGGGTCGTGCAGTACTTC.

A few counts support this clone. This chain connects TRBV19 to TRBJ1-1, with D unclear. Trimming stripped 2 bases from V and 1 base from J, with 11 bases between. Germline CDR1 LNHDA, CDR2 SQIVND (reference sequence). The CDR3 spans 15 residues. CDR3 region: CASSITNRGNTEAFF. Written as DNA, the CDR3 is TGTGCCAGTAGTATAACCAATCGGGGGAACACTGAAGCTTTCTTT.

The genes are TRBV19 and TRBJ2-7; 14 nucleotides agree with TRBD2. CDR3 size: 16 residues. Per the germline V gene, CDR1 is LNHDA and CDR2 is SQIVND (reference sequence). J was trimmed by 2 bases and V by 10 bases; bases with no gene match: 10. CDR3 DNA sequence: TGTGCCACCGGGACTAGCGGGAGTTCGACCACCTACGAGCAGTACTTC. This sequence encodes CATGTSGSSTTYEQYF.

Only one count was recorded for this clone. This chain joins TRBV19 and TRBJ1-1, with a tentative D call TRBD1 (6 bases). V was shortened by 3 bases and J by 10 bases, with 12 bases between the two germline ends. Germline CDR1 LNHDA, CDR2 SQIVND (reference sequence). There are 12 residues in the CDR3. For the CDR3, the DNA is TGTGCCAGTAGTATTATCGGGGGGCGAGCTTTCTTT. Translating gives CASSIIGGRAFF.

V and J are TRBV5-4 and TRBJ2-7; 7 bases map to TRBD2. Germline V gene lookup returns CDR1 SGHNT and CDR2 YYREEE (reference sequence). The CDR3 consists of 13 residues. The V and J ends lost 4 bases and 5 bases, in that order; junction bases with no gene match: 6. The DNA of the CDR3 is TGTGCCAGCAGCCTGCCTGGGGGGGACGAGCAGTACTTC. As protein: CASSLPGGDEQYF.

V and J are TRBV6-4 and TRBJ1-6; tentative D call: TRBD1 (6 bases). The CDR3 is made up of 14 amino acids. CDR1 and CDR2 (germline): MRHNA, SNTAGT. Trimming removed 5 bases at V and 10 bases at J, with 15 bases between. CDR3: CASSYGGLGSPLHF. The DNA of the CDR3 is TGTGCCAGCAGTTACGGGGGGCTCGGATCACCCCTCCACTTT.

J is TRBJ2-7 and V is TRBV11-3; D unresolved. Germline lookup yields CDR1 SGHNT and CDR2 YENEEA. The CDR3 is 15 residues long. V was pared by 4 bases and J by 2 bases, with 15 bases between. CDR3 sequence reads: CASSSVTTHPYEQYF. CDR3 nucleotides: TGTGCCAGCAGCTCCGTTACCACTCACCCCTACGAGCAGTACTTC.

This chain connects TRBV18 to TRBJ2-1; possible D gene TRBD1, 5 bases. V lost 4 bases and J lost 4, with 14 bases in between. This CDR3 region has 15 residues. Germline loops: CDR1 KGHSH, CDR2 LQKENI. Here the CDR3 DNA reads TGTGCCAGCTCACACTTGGACAAGACGTACAATGAGCAGTTCTTC. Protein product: CASSHLDKTYNEQFF.